The text below deals with one T cell receptor (beta chain). Its antigen is unidentified. TCRdb reanalysed the RACE reads using MiXCR and keeps one entry per CDR3 protein. The data hold 62,000 or so distinct CDR3 sequences, with about 10% observed a single time. This CDR3 contains 17 residues. Germline assignment: CDR1 SGDLS and CDR2 YYNGEE. V shed 0 bases and J shed 3 bases, with 16 bases lying between them. Time point in this sample: patch test 3, about 24 weeks after DPC sensitization. Treatment here: therapeutic diphenylcyclopropenone sensitization with weekly scalp DPC. Blood draws came before every patch-test application. This entry comes from a study of human T cells and chemical hapten exposure. Overall study findings and caveats: No alteration of TCRs above 1 in 1000 frequency was seen with DPC sensitization.

This TCR was sampled from a woman in her 30s with alopecia areata. Some clones in this sample may be carry-over from other donors' samples. The chain joins TRBV9 to TRBJ2-1; no reliable D call. Here the sequenced sample was whole blood, taken in connection with sensitization to the hapten diphenylcyclopropenone (DPC). CDR3 region: CASSVATGSRLYNEQFF. CDR3 bases: TGTGCCAGCAGCGTAGCTACGGGTTCCCGACTCTACAATGAGCAGTTCTTC.